This entry lists 32 T cell receptor beta chains sequenced from one sample in a study of Ad26.COV2.S vaccination and SARS-CoV-2 variants. The treatment denotes: around 19 received Ad26.COV2.S at low or high dose, single or two shots; several received placebo; per-sample allocation not given. The samples date from day 63 after the first vaccine or placebo injection. Produced via immunoSEQ multiplex PCR; TCRdb's table is partial and in-frame only. The sample carries 500,000 or so clones, roughly nine tenths recorded once. The source material was peripheral blood, sampled in a trial of Ad26.COV2.S vaccine versus placebo. The receptors stem from a person between 18 and 65 years old who received the Ad26.COV2.S COVID-19 vaccine or a placebo.

The chain is built from TRBV4-3 and TRBJ2-2; maybe TRBD2 (5 bases). This CDR3 spans 17 amino acids. Germline V lookup: CDR1 LGHNA, CDR2 YSLEER. V was pared by 4 bases and J by 2 bases, with 17 bases between. DNA for the CDR3: TGCGCCAGCAGCCCGCGGCTAGCTCACCCAAACACCGGGGAGCTGTTTTTT. Translating it yields CASSPRLAHPNTGELFF.

The chain employs TRBV10-3 and TRBJ2-7; D possibly corresponds to TRBD2 (5 bases). The germline V gene has CDR1 ENHRY and CDR2 SYGVKD. V was shortened by 2 bases and J by 6 bases, with 11 bases between the two germline ends. The length of the CDR3 is 13 residues. The CDR3 DNA reads as TGTGCCATCAGTGAGACAGAGACTACCGAGCAGTACTTC. Encoded protein: CAISETETTEQYF.

The V call is TRBV15, the J call TRBJ2-5, with 9 bases identical to TRBD1. The V gene's germline CDR1 is LNHNV and CDR2 YYDKDF (reference sequence). The CDR3 sequence is 13 residues long. The ends lost 4 bases at V and 7 bases at J; junction bases unmatched: 4. For the CDR3, the DNA is TGTGCCACCAGCACTGGACAGGGGAGGACCCAGTACTTC. Translation gives CATSTGQGRTQYF.

The CDR3 bases are TGTGCCAGCAGCTTGGTTGGGGGTCGGGGCGAGCAGTACGTC. Encoded protein: CASSLVGGRGEQYV. The chain links TRBV5-5 to TRBJ2-7, with D perhaps matching TRBD1 or TRBD2 (5 bases each). Germline CDR1 is SGHKS and CDR2 is YYEKEE (reference sequence). The germline V and J ends were trimmed by 0 bases and 6 bases, with 13 bases remaining between them. The CDR3 is 14 amino acids.

The table lists this clone with a count of one. The chain links TRBV24-1 to TRBJ1-2; 7 positions agree with TRBD1. Germline CDR1 KGHDR, CDR2 SFDVKD. Trimming took 4 bases from V and 8 from J; bases not matched to a gene: 12. The CDR3 has 15 residues. The CDR3 DNA reads as TGTGCCACCAGTGACACCGAGACAGGGTCGAGGGGCTACACCTTC. Protein: CATSDTETGSRGYTF.

V is TRBV5-1 and J is TRBJ2-7; D is unresolved. The germline V and J ends were trimmed by 5 bases and 3 bases, with 12 bases remaining between them. The V gene's germline CDR1 is SGHRS and CDR2 YFSETQ. This CDR3 spans 13 amino acids. CDR3 sequence reads: CASRPDWDYEQYV. The CDR3 nucleotides read TGCGCCAGCAGACCCGACTGGGACTACGAGCAGTACGTC.

Concerning this clone itself: Other nucleotide sequences from this sample produce the same CDR3. This chain uses TRBV6-2 or TRBV6-3 with TRBJ1-2; D uncertain. Germline V gene data show CDR1 as MNHEY and CDR2 as SVGEGT. The CDR3 runs to 12 residues. Trimming took 6 bases from V and 5 from J, leaving 10 bases between them. The CDR3 region has the DNA TGTGCCAGCAGCAGATTAAATTATGGCTACACCTTC. Residues: CASSRLNYGYTF.

A word on this clone: This sample also contains other DNA sequences that code for the same CDR3. This rearrangement joins TRBV5-1 to TRBJ1-2, with 10 positions matching TRBD1. Germline values: CDR1 SGHRS, CDR2 YFSETQ. V lost 4 bases, J lost 6 bases, and 3 bases stayed unmatched. CDR3 length: 13 amino acids. The CDR3 DNA follows: TGCGCCAGCAGCACCGGACAGGGGGATGGCTACACCTTC. Translated, it gives CASSTGQGDGYTF.

The chain carries TRBV9 and TRBJ1-3, with TRBD1 matching 7 bases. The germline gives CDR1 SGDLS, CDR2 YYNGEE. The CDR3 contains 14 residues. After removal of 3 bases from V and 8 bases from J, the junction contained 8 bases not matched to a gene. CDR3 protein: CASSADRTGDTIYF. For the CDR3, the DNA is TGTGCCAGCAGCGCGGACAGGACCGGCGACACCATATATTTT. The whole variable domain, filled in from reference TRBV9 and TRBJ1-3, reads DSGVTQTPKHLITATGQRVTLRCSPRSGDLSVYWYQQSLDQGLQFLIQYYNGEERAKGNILERFSAQQFPDLHSELNLSSLELGDSALYFCASSADRTGDTIYFGEGSWLTVV.

This chain uses TRBV2 with TRBJ2-3; D remains ambiguous. Germline lookup yields CDR1 SNHLY and CDR2 FYNNEI. With 6 bases removed from V and 3 bases from J, the gap between germline ends came to 10 bases. The CDR3 extends over 13 amino acids. The CDR3: CASRTRATDTQYF. Written as DNA, the CDR3 is TGTGCCAGCAGAACACGGGCTACAGATACGCAGTATTTT.

The genes are TRBV20-1 and TRBJ1-2; maybe TRBD1 (5 bases). V was pared by 3 bases and J by 3 bases, with 14 bases between. The CDR3 runs 14 residues. Germline values: CDR1 DFQATT, CDR2 SNEGSKA (reference sequence). The CDR3 region has the DNA TGCAGTGCTAGTATACAGGCGCGGGACTATGGCTACACCTTC. Protein product: CSASIQARDYGYTF.

Points on this clone: Likely a read error: the CDR3 ends without its conserved phenylalanine or tryptophan. It is unclear where the CDR3 begins or ends on the DNA, so no DNA is shown, and the CDR3 is as TCRdb lists it. The chain carries TRBV4-3 and TRBJ1-2. The CDR3 length is 12 residues, termini included. In germline, CDR1 is LGHNA, CDR2 YSLEER. The CDR3 loop reads CASSQDRGELRV.

The chain couples TRBV10-3 to TRBJ2-3; 8 bases map to TRBD1. The V gene end was trimmed by 4 bases and the J gene end by 3 bases; junction bases not matched to a gene: 6. The germline CDR1 and CDR2 sequences are ENHRY and SYGVKD. The CDR3 sequence is 15 residues long. CDR3 in amino acids: CAISVTGERTDTQYF. CDR3 DNA sequence: TGTGCCATCAGTGTGACAGGGGAGAGAACAGATACGCAGTATTTT.

The chain uses TRBV7-2 and TRBJ2-3; TRBD1 agrees at 7 bases. The CDR3 is 15 residues long. Germline assignment: CDR1 SGHTA and CDR2 FQGNSA. J lost 6 bases, V lost 5 bases, and 11 bases had no gene match. Here the CDR3 reads CASSPLDSQGDTQYF. CDR3 DNA sequence: TGTGCCAGCAGCCCACTCGACTCACAGGGGGATACGCAGTATTTT. Drawing the rest from reference TRBV7-2 and TRBJ2-3, the complete variable domain is GAGVSQSPSNKVTEKGKDVELRCDPISGHTALYWYRQSLGQGLEFLIYFQGNSAPDKSGLPSDRFSAERTGGSVSTLTIQRTQQEDSAVYLCASSPLDSQGDTQYFGPGTRLTVL.

The chain has TRBV13 and TRBJ1-2; possible D gene TRBD1, 5 bases. V lost 5 bases, J lost 2 bases, and 15 bases lay in between. CDR3 size: 15 residues. Germline CDR1 is PRHDT and CDR2 is FYEKMQ (reference sequence). Written as DNA, the CDR3 is TGTGCCAGCAGCACCGACGGGGCCTCAAACTATGGCTACACCTTC. Amino acids: CASSTDGASNYGYTF. The entire variable domain, with the rest obtained from reference TRBV13 and TRBJ1-2, is as follows: AAGVIQSPRHLIKEKRETATLKCYPIPRHDTVYWYQQGPGQDPQFLISFYEKMQSDKGSIPDRFSAQQFSDYHSELNMSSLELGDSALYFCASSTDGASNYGYTFGSGTRLTVV.

The gene calls are TRBV4-3 and TRBJ1-6; TRBD1 might be the D (5 bases). CDR1 and CDR2 from the germline V gene are LGHNA and YSLEER. Trimming stripped 8 bases from V and 6 bases from J, with 14 bases between. The CDR3 runs to 14 residues. The CDR3 loop reads CASAWGRFNSPLHF. The CDR3 bases are TGCGCCAGCGCTTGGGGACGATTTAATTCACCCCTCCACTTT.

V is TRBV6-2 or TRBV6-3 and J is TRBJ2-1, with 9 bases identical to TRBD2. The junction had 17 bases not matched to a gene; V was cut back by 2 bases and J by 0 bases. This CDR3 comprises 21 residues. Germline V CDR1 and CDR2: MNHEY, SVGEGT. Here the CDR3 DNA reads TGTGCCAGCAGTTACCGACCGAGGCTAGCGGGATCTCATCGCTCCTACAATGAGCAGTTCTTC. Translation gives CASSYRPRLAGSHRSYNEQFF.

The chain is built from TRBV6-5 and TRBJ2-3; D is uncertain. The CDR3 is 15 amino acids. Trimming left V 0 bases short and J 0 bases short, with 7 bases between. The germline gives CDR1 MNHEY, CDR2 SVGAGI. CDR3 loop: CASSYSARSTDTQYF. CDR3 sequence (DNA): TGTGCCAGCAGTTACTCGGCCCGAAGCACAGATACGCAGTATTTT.

Comments on this clone: Other DNA sequences in the same sample also yield this CDR3. The chain combines TRBV9 with TRBJ1-6; unclear D gene. The length of the CDR3 is 13 residues. The ends were cut back, 0 bases at V and 7 bases at J, with 5 bases in the middle. CDR1 is SGDLS, CDR2 YYNGEE, per germline. The chain's CDR3 is CASSVGTNSPLHF. The CDR3, as DNA: TGTGCCAGCAGCGTAGGAACGAATTCACCCCTCCACTTT.

A single count supports this clone. V usage is TRBV6-1 and J usage is TRBJ2-7, with D perhaps given as TRBD1 or TRBD2 (6 bases each). Trimming took 2 bases from V and 4 from J, leaving 21 bases between them. The CDR3 has 17 residues. Germline loops: CDR1 MNHNS, CDR2 SASEGT. The CDR3 protein is CASSEPRGRGRGYEQYF. CDR3 in DNA: TGTGCCAGCAGTGAACCCCGGGGGCGGGGACGGGGGTACGAGCAGTACTTC.

This chain connects TRBV5-6 to TRBJ2-5, with 7 bases matching TRBD2. Germline CDR1 is SGHDT and CDR2 is YYEEEE. Trimming removed 5 bases from V and 5 bases from J; junction bases left unmatched: 15. CDR3 length: 16 amino acids. For the CDR3, the DNA is TGTGCCAGCAGTGGTCTAGCGGTTAATGGGAGGGAGACCCAGTACTTC. Protein product: CASSGLAVNGRETQYF.

The chain has TRBV5-1 and TRBJ2-3; 7 nucleotides agree with TRBD2. V gave up 1 base and J gave up 2 bases; unmatched junction bases: 10. Germline loops: CDR1 SGHRS, CDR2 YFSETQ. The CDR3 totals 17 residues. CDR3 amino acids: CASSLNWREGLTDTQYF. The CDR3 bases are TGCGCCAGCAGCTTGAATTGGAGGGAGGGCCTCACAGATACGCAGTATTTT.

This clone was detected only a few times. Other DNA sequences in this specimen translate into the identical CDR3. This sequence joins TRBV6-5 and TRBJ1-1, with D maybe TRBD1 (5 bases). The CDR3 totals 13 residues. Germline CDR1 reads MNHEY; CDR2 reads SVGAGI. Trimming took 5 bases from V and 3 from J, leaving 10 bases between them. CDR3 protein: CASSPQGYTEAFF. The DNA of the CDR3 is TGTGCCAGCAGTCCCCAGGGATACACTGAAGCTTTCTTT.

This chain uses TRBV3-1 (or the pseudogene TRBV3-2) with TRBJ2-5; 13 bases line up with TRBD2. Germline V gene sequence: CDR1 LGHDT, CDR2 YNNKEL (reference sequence). V shed 0 bases, J shed 1 base, and the junction held 2 bases outside the gene matches. The length of the CDR3 is 17 residues. CDR3 region: CASSQEGLAGIQETQYF. The CDR3 DNA is TGTGCCAGCAGCCAAGAGGGACTAGCGGGGATCCAAGAGACCCAGTACTTC.

The chain has TRBV29-1 and TRBJ2-7; D is unresolved. This CDR3 has 12 residues. In germline, CDR1 is SQVTM, CDR2 ANQGSEA. V shed 5 bases and J shed 2 bases, with 10 bases lying between them. The CDR3 spells CSVWVSPYEQYV. The CDR3 nucleotides read TGCAGCGTTTGGGTCAGCCCCTACGAGCAGTACGTC.

The chain employs TRBV6-2 or TRBV6-3 and TRBJ2-2; D assignment may be TRBD1 or TRBD2 (5 bases each). This CDR3 is 15 amino acids long. V was cut by 1 base and J by 3 bases, with 9 bases left in between. Germline loops: CDR1 MNHEY, CDR2 SVGEGT. Here the CDR3 DNA reads TGTGCCAGCAGTTACTTCGGGGCCGACACCGGGGAGCTGTTTTTT. Translating gives CASSYFGADTGELFF.

V usage is TRBV7-2 and J usage is TRBJ2-3; 11 bases are shared with TRBD1. The CDR3 loop spans 16 amino acids. CDR1 SGHTA and CDR2 FQGNSA come from the germline V gene. Trimming removed 3 bases from V and 5 bases from J; junction bases left unmatched: 7. CDR3 DNA sequence: TGTGCCAGCAGCTTGGACGGACAGGGGGCGGAAGATACGCAGTATTTT. This translates into CASSLDGQGAEDTQYF.

The V and J genes are TRBV18 and TRBJ2-7, with D maybe TRBD1 (5 bases). Germline CDR1 and CDR2: KGHSH and LQKENI. The CDR3 sequence is 14 residues long. V was cut by 3 bases and J by 6 bases, with 15 bases left in between. The CDR3 DNA is TGTGCCAGCTCACCGGGCGTAGGGGTCTCCGAGCAGTACTTC. This codes for CASSPGVGVSEQYF.

The gene calls are TRBV5-1 and TRBJ2-2, with 7 positions matching TRBD2. The CDR3 consists of 15 residues. From germline, CDR1 is SGHRS and CDR2 YFSETQ. The junction had 9 bases not matched to a gene; V was cut back by 4 bases and J by 6 bases. CDR3 DNA: TGCGCCAGCAGCCCTACTTGGGGGGGACCCGGGGAGCTGTTTTTT. This codes for CASSPTWGGPGELFF.

The rearrangement links TRBV18 to TRBJ2-7; weak D call: TRBD1 (6 bases). V was pared by 4 bases and J by 7 bases, with 11 bases between. CDR1 is KGHSH, CDR2 LQKENI, per germline. CDR3 size: 12 residues. CDR3 sequence (DNA): TGTGCCAGCTCACTCGGGACATCTGAGCAGTACGTC. Translation gives CASSLGTSEQYV.

DNA of the CDR3: TGTGCCAGCAGTTCAGACAGGATCTATGGCTACACCTTC. This gives the protein CASSSDRIYGYTF. The gene calls are TRBV6-5 and TRBJ1-2, with a weak D call TRBD1 (6 bases). Germline CDR1 and CDR2: MNHEY and SVGAGI. CDR3 size: 13 residues. V lost 4 bases, J lost 4 bases, and 10 bases lay in between.

The CDR3 DNA sequence: TGTGCCAGCAGCTTAGGGGGCGCGTTCACCGGGGAGCTGTTTTTT. Protein sequence: CASSLGGAFTGELFF. The J gene is TRBJ2-2, the V gene TRBV5-6; 7 positions agree with TRBD1. Trimming removed 2 bases from V and 4 bases from J; junction bases left unmatched: 5. Germline loops: CDR1 SGHDT, CDR2 YYEEEE. The CDR3 is made up of 15 amino acids.